These 16 T cell receptor beta chains share one sample of origin, sequenced in a study of blood T cells in healthy people across ages. The second PCR ran roughly 6 to 11 cycles with a sample-barcoded 5' primer and J-beta primers. TCRdb analysed the 5' RACE reads with MiXCR anew, one entry per CDR3 protein. The profile covers around 580,000 distinct CDR3 sequences, with around 48% appearing a single time and just under 25% taken by the ten largest. The sample consisted of blood. These receptor sequences come from a man of 80 years or more in good health.

This clonotype has just a few counts. CDR3 residues: CASSQVWTSGQEQYF. The CDR3, as DNA: TGCGCCAGCAGCCAAGTTTGGACTAGCGGACAAGAGCAGTACTTC. The genes are TRBV4-3 and TRBJ2-5, with 10 nucleotides matching TRBD2. The junction had 10 bases not matched to a gene; V was cut back by 1 base and J by 11 bases. The CDR3 sequence is 15 residues long. In germline, CDR1 is LGHNA, CDR2 YSLEER.

The chain links TRBV7-3 to TRBJ2-5; TRBD1 agrees at 8 bases. With the DNA end fitting TRBJ2-7 better, the J assignment may be wrong. Germline V lookup: CDR1 SGHTA, CDR2 FQGTGA. The CDR3 sequence is 14 residues long. Written as DNA, the CDR3 is TGTGCCAGCAGCTTAATGGGACAGGATAACGAGCAGTACTTC. The encoded protein is CASSLMGQDNEQYF.

This clonotype was observed a handful of times. This chain uses TRBV20-1 with TRBJ1-1; TRBD1 agrees at 8 bases. V was pared by 3 bases and J by 2 bases, with 8 bases of the junction left unmatched. CDR1 is DFQATT and CDR2 is SNEGSKA in the germline V gene (reference sequence). The CDR3 totals 15 residues. CDR3 bases: TGCAGTGCTAGGAGCGGACAGGGTCTAAACACTGAAGCTTTCTTT. Its protein product is CSARSGQGLNTEAFF.

This chain connects TRBV7-2 to TRBJ1-6, with TRBD1 as a possible D gene (5 bases). The CDR3 spans 15 residues. V was pared by 3 bases and J by 7 bases, with 13 bases between. Germline CDR1 SGHTA, CDR2 FQGNSA. The DNA of the CDR3 is TGTGCCAGCAGCTTCGTCGGGGCCCCAAATTCACCCCTCCACTTT. This translates into CASSFVGAPNSPLHF.

This clonotype was counted only a few times. The chain links TRBV15 to TRBJ2-5; unclear D gene. CDR1 is LNHNV, CDR2 YYDKDF, per germline (reference sequence). The CDR3 is 14 amino acids. The germline V and J ends were trimmed by 6 bases and 5 bases, with 16 bases remaining between them. CDR3 nucleotide sequence: TGTGCCACCAGTCACCGGGTCTTATCGGAGACCCAGTACTTC. It codes for CATSHRVLSETQYF.

CDR3: CASSAQTGTGGIPEKLFF. In DNA form, the CDR3 reads TGTGCCAGCAGCGCTCAAACCGGGACAGGCGGTATTCCAGAAAAACTGTTTTTT. The gene calls are TRBV9 and TRBJ1-4; 8 nucleotides agree with TRBD1. This CDR3 is 18 amino acids long. Germline loops: CDR1 SGDLS, CDR2 YYNGEE. With 3 bases clipped from V and 8 bases from J, the junction kept 18 bases outside the gene matches.

This clonotype was counted only a few times. The chain employs TRBV24-1 and TRBJ2-5; 15 positions match TRBD2. The CDR3 totals 23 residues. Per the germline V gene, CDR1 is KGHDR and CDR2 is SFDVKD. V shed 0 bases, J shed 4 bases, and the junction held 20 bases outside the gene matches. Here the CDR3 DNA reads TGTGCCACCAGTGATTTGCAACGTAAGAGGACTAGCGGGAGGGCCCTCGAAAGAGAGACCCAGTACTTC. It translates to CATSDLQRKRTSGRALERETQYF.

The chain joins TRBV27 to TRBJ1-6, with D possibly being TRBD1 (6 bases). V was clipped by 4 bases and J by 10 bases, with 17 bases between them. Per germline, CDR1 MNHEY and CDR2 SMNVEV (reference sequence). The CDR3 is 15 residues long. CDR3 residues: CASSSTGLRQSPLHF. CDR3 DNA: TGTGCCAGCAGTTCAACAGGGTTGAGACAGTCACCCCTCCACTTT.

The rearrangement links TRBV6-2 or TRBV6-3 to TRBJ2-3; tentatively, D is TRBD1 (5 bases). CDR1 is MNHEY and CDR2 is SVGEGT in the germline V gene. CDR3 length: 14 residues. Trimming removed 4 bases at V and 6 bases at J, with 14 bases between. CDR3 loop: CASSLVGRADTQYF. As DNA, the CDR3 is TGTGCCAGCAGTTTAGTGGGGCGCGCGGATACGCAGTATTTT.

By frequency in the sample, this clonotype is medium-sized (0.01 to 0.1%). V and J are TRBV6-5 and TRBJ1-6, with D perhaps matching TRBD1 (5 bases). Per germline, CDR1 MNHEY and CDR2 SVGAGI. The V gene lost 5 bases and the J gene lost 9 bases, with 11 bases spanning the gap. This CDR3 contains 13 residues. The CDR3 loop is CASSPVQVSPLHF. The CDR3 DNA is TGTGCCAGCAGTCCGGTACAGGTTTCACCCCTCCACTTT.

V gene TRBV7-9 combines with J gene TRBJ1-4; no definite D call. Germline V CDR1 and CDR2: SEHNR, FQNEAQ (reference sequence). The CDR3 loop spans 13 amino acids. Trimming shortened V by 2 bases and J by 6 bases, and 7 bases separated the two germline ends. Here the CDR3 DNA reads TGTGCCAGCAGCTTATTACAAGATGAAAAACTGTTTTTT. It specifies CASSLLQDEKLFF.

This clonotype was found a few times. The chain couples TRBV6-2 or TRBV6-3 to TRBJ2-5; unclear D gene. The CDR3 is made up of 11 amino acids. Germline values: CDR1 MNHEY, CDR2 SVGEGT. The V and J ends lost 2 bases and 6 bases respectively, with 4 bases between them. The CDR3: CASSYIQTQYF. CDR3 coding DNA: TGTGCCAGCAGTTACATCCAGACCCAGTACTTC.

In this sample, this clonotype turned up a few times. V and J are TRBV6-2 or TRBV6-3 and TRBJ2-5; TRBD2 aligns across 14 bases. In germline, CDR1 is MNHEY, CDR2 SVGEGT. The CDR3 runs to 17 residues. V dropped 5 bases and J dropped 4; count of bases not matched to a gene: 9. The CDR3 coding sequence is TGTGCCAGCAGTCGCTATCCCGGACTAGCGGGAGGAGAGACCCAGTACTTC. It is translated as CASSRYPGLAGGETQYF.

This clonotype appeared many times. The rearrangement uses TRBV6-2 or TRBV6-3 and TRBJ1-2; D remains unclear. Germline V gives CDR1 MNHEY, CDR2 SVGEGT. V lost 5 bases and J lost 4, with 11 bases in between. The CDR3 spans 13 residues. Here the CDR3 DNA reads TGTGCCAGCAGTCCGACATACCTCTATGGCTACACCTTC. Its translation: CASSPTYLYGYTF.

As DNA, the CDR3 is TGTGCCAGCACTTGGACTAGCGGGCCCTACAATGAGCAGTTCTTC. Amino acids: CASTWTSGPYNEQFF. The rearrangement joins TRBV2 to TRBJ2-1, with 11 bases that match TRBD2. CDR3 length: 15 amino acids. The junction had 4 bases not matched to a gene; V was cut back by 7 bases and J by 2 bases. The germline V gene encodes CDR1 SNHLY and CDR2 FYNNEI. Based on the CDR3 plus reference TRBV2 and TRBJ2-1, the full variable domain is EPEVTQTPSHQVTQMGQEVILRCVPISNHLYFYWYRQILGQKVEFLVSFYNNEISEKSEIFDDQFSVERPDGSNFTLKIRSTKLEDSAMYFCASTWTSGPYNEQFFGPGTRLTVL.

V is TRBV7-3 and J is TRBJ2-1, with TRBD1 identical over 8 bases. V shed 5 bases, J shed 7 bases, and the junction held 4 bases outside the gene matches. The CDR3 extends over 13 amino acids. Germline CDR1 reads SGHTA; CDR2 reads FQGTGA. The CDR3 is CASSKNRGNEQFF. CDR3 sequence (DNA): TGTGCCAGCAGCAAAAACAGGGGGAATGAGCAGTTCTTC.